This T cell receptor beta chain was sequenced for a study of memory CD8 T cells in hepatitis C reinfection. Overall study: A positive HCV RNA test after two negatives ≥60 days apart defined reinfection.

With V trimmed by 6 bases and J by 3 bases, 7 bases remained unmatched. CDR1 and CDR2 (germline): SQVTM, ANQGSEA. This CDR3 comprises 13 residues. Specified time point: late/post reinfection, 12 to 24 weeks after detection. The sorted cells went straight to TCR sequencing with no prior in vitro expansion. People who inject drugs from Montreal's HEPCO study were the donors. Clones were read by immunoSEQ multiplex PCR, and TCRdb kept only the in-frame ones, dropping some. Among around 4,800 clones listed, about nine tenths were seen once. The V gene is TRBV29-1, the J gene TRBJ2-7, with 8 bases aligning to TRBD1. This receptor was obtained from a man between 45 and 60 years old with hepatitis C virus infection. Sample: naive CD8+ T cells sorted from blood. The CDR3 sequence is CSVLTGEDYEQYF. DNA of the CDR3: TGCAGCGTCTTGACAGGGGAGGACTACGAGCAGTACTTC.